These 29 T cell receptor beta chains came from one sample sequenced in a study of T cell responses to AZD1222 COVID-19 vaccine. Data came from immunoSEQ multiplex PCR; TCRdb stores just in-frame clones and leaves some out. This table has some 110,000 clones, about 89% appearing once. Sequenced material: peripheral blood, taken 28 days after the second AZD1222 dose. The receptors were sampled from an adult who received the AZD1222 COVID-19 vaccine.

CDR3 DNA: TGTGCCAGCAGCGGACTGAGGCGGGAAGAATTCTACGAGCAGTACTTC. Protein: CASSGLRREEFYEQYF. J is TRBJ2-7 and V is TRBV7-6; tentatively, D is TRBD2 (6 bases). The CDR3 covers 16 residues. Germline CDR1 SGHVS, CDR2 FNYEAQ. V was cut by 5 bases and J by 3 bases, with 20 bases left in between.

The J gene is TRBJ2-3, the V gene TRBV10-1; 14 bases align to TRBD2. Germline values: CDR1 WNHNN, CDR2 SYGVQD (reference sequence). The CDR3 sequence is 16 residues long. V gave up 4 bases and J gave up 6 bases; unmatched junction bases: 6. The CDR3 here is CASSGGTSGRGDTQYF. Here the CDR3 DNA reads TGCGCCAGCAGTGGTGGGACTAGCGGGAGAGGGGATACGCAGTATTTT.

J is TRBJ1-2 and V is TRBV24-1, with TRBD1 matching 9 bases. With 4 bases clipped from V and 4 bases from J, the junction kept 0 bases outside the gene matches. The V gene's germline CDR1 is KGHDR and CDR2 SFDVKD. This CDR3 is 13 amino acids long. DNA of the CDR3: TGTGCCACCAGTGAGGGACAGGGCTATGGCTACACCTTC. It is translated as CATSEGQGYGYTF.

This clone came up once. The rearrangement links TRBV11-3 to TRBJ1-4; a weak D match, TRBD1 (6 bases). Germline assignment: CDR1 SGHNT and CDR2 YENEEA. The CDR3 sequence is 14 residues long. V dropped 5 bases and J dropped 7 bases, with 14 bases sitting between them. The chain's CDR3 is CASSLTGAAEKLFF. CDR3 DNA sequence: TGTGCCAGCAGCCTCACGGGGGCGGCTGAAAAACTGTTTTTT.

V and J are TRBV7-2 and TRBJ1-5; tentative D call: TRBD1 (6 bases). Germline V gene data show CDR1 as SGHTA and CDR2 as FQGNSA. Trimming pared 1 base from V and 1 base from J, leaving 14 bases between. The CDR3 loop spans 17 amino acids. For the CDR3, the DNA is TGTGCCAGCAGCTTAGGCGGCAGGGGACGAAGCAATCAGCCCCAGCATTTT. Residues: CASSLGGRGRSNQPQHF.

The rearrangement uses TRBV19 and TRBJ1-2; D call uncertain. V was shortened by 8 bases and J by 3 bases, with 19 bases between the two germline ends. Looked up from germline, CDR1 is LNHDA and CDR2 is SQIVND (reference sequence). The CDR3 is made up of 15 amino acids. The CDR3 coding sequence is TGTGCCAGTGGCCCTGGAGGGTACTTCTACTATGGCTACACCTTC. Encoded protein: CASGPGGYFYYGYTF. Drawing the rest from reference TRBV19 and TRBJ1-2, the complete variable domain is DGGITQSPKYLFRKEGQNVTLSCEQNLNHDAMYWYRQDPGQGLRLIYYSQIVNDFQKGDIAEGYSVSREKKESFPLTVTSAQKNPTAFYLCASGPGGYFYYGYTFGSGTRLTVV.

The chain has TRBV7-2 and TRBJ1-6, with 8 nucleotides matching TRBD1. CDR1 SGHTA and CDR2 FQGNSA come from the germline V gene. J was trimmed by 9 bases and V by 4 bases; bases with no gene match: 2. The CDR3 covers 13 residues. In nucleotides, the CDR3 is TGTGCCAGCAGCTCAGACAGGGGTTCACCCCTCCACTTT. Its translation is CASSSDRGSPLHF. The variable domain in full, completed from reference TRBV7-2 and TRBJ1-6, reads GAGVSQSPSNKVTEKGKDVELRCDPISGHTALYWYRQSLGQGLEFLIYFQGNSAPDKSGLPSDRFSAERTGGSVSTLTIQRTQQEDSAVYLCASSSDRGSPLHFGNGTRLTVT.

The chain couples TRBV28 to TRBJ2-1; D is possibly TRBD2 (5 bases). The V and J ends lost 5 bases and 2 bases respectively, with 16 bases between them. The germline gives CDR1 MDHEN, CDR2 SYDVKM. The CDR3 runs 16 residues. The CDR3 bases are TGTGCCAGCAGTCCCGGACGGGATCGCCCCTACAATGAGCAGTTCTTC. Its protein is CASSPGRDRPYNEQFF.

This chain joins TRBV18 and TRBJ2-7; TRBD1 agrees at 9 bases. The trim removed 5 bases at V and 6 bases at J, leaving 14 bases unmatched. This CDR3 region has 16 residues. Germline V gene lookup returns CDR1 KGHSH and CDR2 LQKENI. The CDR3 sequence: CASSASPPGQGGEQYF. DNA of the CDR3: TGTGCCAGCTCAGCGAGCCCCCCGGGACAGGGTGGCGAGCAGTACTTC.

There are a few counts of this clone. The chain has TRBV9 and TRBJ1-5; D is possibly TRBD1 (5 bases). CDR3 size: 13 residues. The germline V gene has CDR1 SGDLS and CDR2 YYNGEE. V was shortened by 2 bases and J by 9 bases, with 12 bases between the two germline ends. CDR3 bases: TGTGCCAGCAGCGTCGAAGGAGGGACGCCCCAGCATTTT. Its protein product is CASSVEGGTPQHF.

This clone was seen just once. This chain joins TRBV2 and TRBJ2-7; 10 positions match TRBD2. J lost 6 bases, V lost 4 bases, and 9 bases had no gene match. This CDR3 has 15 residues. From germline, CDR1 is SNHLY and CDR2 FYNNEI. Written as DNA, the CDR3 is TGTGCCAGCAGTGCGGAACTAGCGGGACTCGGCGAGCAGTACTTC. Its translation is CASSAELAGLGEQYF.

The DNA of the CDR3 is TGTGCCAGCAGCTTGGGAGGGGGAGGGCTTTCAGATACGCAGTATTTT. Residues: CASSLGGGGLSDTQYF. The chain combines TRBV5-5 with TRBJ2-3; possible D gene TRBD2, 7 bases. Looked up from germline, CDR1 is SGHKS and CDR2 is YYEKEE (reference sequence). The CDR3 has 16 amino acids. V was clipped by 0 bases and J by 4 bases, with 15 bases between them.

The V gene is TRBV11-2, the J gene TRBJ2-5; D may correspond to TRBD1 or TRBD2 (5 bases each). This CDR3 has 14 amino acids. Trimming stripped 4 bases from V and 1 base from J, with 10 bases between. The germline CDR1 and CDR2 sequences are SGHAT and FQNNGV. CDR3 region: CASSSGAFQETQYF. As DNA, the CDR3 is TGTGCCAGCAGCTCCGGGGCGTTCCAAGAGACCCAGTACTTC.

The rearrangement uses TRBV18 and TRBJ1-1; D is unclear. Germline CDR1 is KGHSH and CDR2 is LQKENI. V was trimmed by 6 bases and J by 4 bases, leaving 18 bases between them. The CDR3 contains 15 residues. The CDR3 DNA reads as TGTGCCAGCTCGTTTTCCTATCCGGGGAGCACTGAAGCTTTCTTT. Residues: CASSFSYPGSTEAFF.

V gene TRBV11-2 combines with J gene TRBJ1-2, with D tentatively TRBD1 (6 bases). CDR3 size: 14 residues. With 4 bases removed from V and 2 bases from J, the gap between germline ends came to 11 bases. Germline CDR1 is SGHAT and CDR2 is FQNNGV. Written as DNA, the CDR3 is TGTGCCAGCAGCTCGTGGGGGGCCAACTATGGCTACACCTTC. Protein product: CASSSWGANYGYTF.

The V call is TRBV21-1, the J call TRBJ2-5; the table calls TRBD2, which could not be checked here. TRBV21-1 is labeled a pseudogene. The CDR3 covers 16 residues. In DNA, the CDR3 is TGTGCCAGCAGCAAAGGGGTAGGCAGAGGGAGGGAGACCCAGTACTTC. Amino acid sequence: CASSKGVGRGRETQYF.

On this clone itself: This sample includes further DNA sequences coding for the same CDR3. The chain has TRBV10-3 and TRBJ2-2; TRBD1 aligns across 7 bases. This CDR3 has 13 residues. V lost 8 bases, J lost 1 base, and 1 base stayed unmatched. Germline V gives CDR1 ENHRY, CDR2 SYGVKD. This CDR3 reads CAIRTGNTGELFF. The CDR3 DNA reads TGTGCCATCCGGACAGGGAACACCGGGGAGCTGTTTTTT.

This chain joins TRBV5-1 and TRBJ2-3; no clear D gene. The CDR3 is 13 residues long. CDR1 and CDR2 from the germline V gene are SGHRS and YFSETQ. With 7 bases removed from V and 2 bases from J, the gap between germline ends came to 11 bases. The CDR3 spells CASRAIPTDTQYF. CDR3 in DNA: TGCGCCAGCCGGGCAATACCCACAGATACGCAGTATTTT.

The chain has TRBV20-1 and TRBJ2-1; perhaps TRBD2 as D (5 bases). The V and J ends lost 3 bases and 8 bases respectively, with 11 bases between them. Germline assignment: CDR1 DFQATT and CDR2 SNEGSKA (reference sequence). The CDR3 sequence is 12 residues long. The CDR3 loop reads CSASYLADEQFF. The DNA of the CDR3 is TGCAGTGCTAGTTACCTAGCAGATGAGCAGTTCTTC.

The J gene is TRBJ2-7, the V gene TRBV11-3; D is perhaps TRBD1 (7 bases). In germline, CDR1 is SGHNT, CDR2 YENEEA. V was clipped by 0 bases and J by 3 bases, with 18 bases between them. This CDR3 region has 17 residues. Here the CDR3 DNA reads TGTGCCAGCAGCTTAGAGGCCAGACAGGGAGGTCTCTACGAGCAGTACTTC. Translation: CASSLEARQGGLYEQYF.

CDR3 loop: CASSGRDGSTNEKLFF. CDR3 in DNA: TGCGCCAGCAGCGGGCGGGACGGATCAACTAATGAAAAACTGTTTTTT. The gene calls are TRBV5-1 and TRBJ1-4, with D possibly being TRBD1 (5 bases). The ends were cut back, 4 bases at V and 0 bases at J, with 13 bases in the middle. Germline assignment: CDR1 SGHRS and CDR2 YFSETQ. This CDR3 is 16 amino acids long.

The rearrangement links TRBV27 to TRBJ2-1, with unresolved D. The CDR3 has 12 amino acids. The germline V gene encodes CDR1 MNHEY and CDR2 SMNVEV (reference sequence). V lost 8 bases and J lost 8, with 13 bases in between. The CDR3 sequence is CASGRFGDEQFF. CDR3 nucleotides: TGTGCCAGCGGTAGGTTTGGAGATGAGCAGTTCTTC.

In this sample, this clone turned up once. This chain connects TRBV4-1 to TRBJ2-1; D is unclear. CDR3 length: 17 residues. Germline CDR1 is MGHRA and CDR2 is YSYEKL. V was pared by 3 bases and J by 0 bases, with 15 bases between. The CDR3 DNA is TGCGCCAGCAGCCATTCCCCGGCCGAGAGCTCCTACAATGAGCAGTTCTTC. It is translated as CASSHSPAESSYNEQFF.

V gene TRBV27 combines with J gene TRBJ2-3; 9 nucleotides align to TRBD2. The CDR3 contains 15 residues. From germline, CDR1 is MNHEY and CDR2 SMNVEV (reference sequence). Trimming took 3 bases from V and 2 from J; bases not matched to a gene: 3. This CDR3 is CASSFLAGYTDTQYF. The CDR3 bases are TGTGCCAGCAGTTTTCTAGCGGGATACACAGATACGCAGTATTTT.

This sequence joins TRBV6-6 and TRBJ1-6; a weak D match, TRBD1 (5 bases). The V end lost 8 bases, the J end lost 0 bases, and 14 bases lay between the germline ends. The CDR3 loop spans 16 amino acids. Per germline, CDR1 MNHNY and CDR2 SVGAGI (reference sequence). In DNA form, the CDR3 reads TGTGCCAGCTGGACCGGCGGGGGCTCCTATAATTCACCCCTCCACTTT. Amino acid sequence: CASWTGGGSYNSPLHF.

The genes are TRBV13 and TRBJ1-2; no firm D call. In germline, CDR1 is PRHDT, CDR2 FYEKMQ (reference sequence). With 4 bases removed from V and 7 bases from J, the gap between germline ends came to 16 bases. The CDR3 consists of 14 residues. As DNA, the CDR3 is TGTGCCAGCAGCTCTACGCGTCCCAATCTTGGCTACACCTTC. Residues: CASSSTRPNLGYTF. Drawing the rest from reference TRBV13 and TRBJ1-2, the complete variable domain is AAGVIQSPRHLIKEKRETATLKCYPIPRHDTVYWYQQGPGQDPQFLISFYEKMQSDKGSIPDRFSAQQFSDYHSELNMSSLELGDSALYFCASSSTRPNLGYTFGSGTRLTVV.

The gene calls are TRBV5-5 and TRBJ1-1; maybe TRBD1 (5 bases). The CDR3 totals 14 residues. Germline V gives CDR1 SGHKS, CDR2 YYEKEE (reference sequence). V lost 1 base and J 4 bases, leaving 11 bases between the germline ends. For the CDR3, the DNA is TGTGCCAGCAGCTTGCAGGGAGGTGGCACTGAAGCTTTCTTT. It translates to CASSLQGGGTEAFF.

Comments on this clone: The sample contains more than one DNA sequence encoding this CDR3. CDR3 sequence: CASSSGVADTQYF. The CDR3 DNA sequence: TGTGCCAGTAGCTCAGGAGTCGCAGATACGCAGTATTTT. V gene TRBV19 combines with J gene TRBJ2-3, with D uncertain. V lost 6 bases and J 4 bases, leaving 11 bases between the germline ends. The germline V gene encodes CDR1 LNHDA and CDR2 SQIVND (reference sequence). The CDR3 spans 13 residues.

The V call is TRBV4-1, the J call TRBJ1-4; D may be TRBD1 (6 bases). The CDR3 has 15 amino acids. V gave up 2 bases and J gave up 0 bases, with 7 bases separating them. Germline CDR1 MGHRA, CDR2 YSYEKL. This chain's CDR3 is CASSQRTATNEKLFF. In DNA form, the CDR3 reads TGCGCCAGCAGCCAACGGACAGCAACTAATGAAAAACTGTTTTTT.